This TCR beta chain was sequenced during a study of blood T cell repertoires in COVID-19. The table came from immunoSEQ multiplex PCR; TCRdb's copy has only in-frame clones and leaves some out. The sample yields 200,000 or so clones, over 75% seen once. A remark on this clone: One end of the junction does not line up with germline, which may come from a read error.

The CDR3 runs 11 residues. Germline CDR1 MDHEN, CDR2 SYDVKM. The study drew participants aged about 18 to 90 years from under 30 US areas. The sample taken for sequencing was PBMCs or T cells enriched from blood (not recorded which). The receptor was derived from a woman aged 40 to 50 with acute COVID-19. V and J are TRBV28 and TRBJ1-4, with D maybe TRBD1 (6 bases). The CDR3 loop is CASGIFGTLSF. The CDR3 DNA sequence: TGTGCCAGCGGGATATTCGGGACACTCTCTTTT.